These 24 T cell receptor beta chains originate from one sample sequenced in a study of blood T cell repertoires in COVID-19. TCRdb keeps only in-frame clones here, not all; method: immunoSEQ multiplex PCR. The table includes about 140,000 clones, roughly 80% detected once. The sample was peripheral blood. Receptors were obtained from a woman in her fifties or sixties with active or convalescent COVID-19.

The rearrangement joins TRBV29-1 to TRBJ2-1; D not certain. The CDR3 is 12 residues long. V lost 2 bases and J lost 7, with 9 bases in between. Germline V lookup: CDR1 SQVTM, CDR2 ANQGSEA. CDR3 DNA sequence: TGCAGCGTTGAAAGTCAGATTAATGAGCAGTTCTTC. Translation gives CSVESQINEQFF.

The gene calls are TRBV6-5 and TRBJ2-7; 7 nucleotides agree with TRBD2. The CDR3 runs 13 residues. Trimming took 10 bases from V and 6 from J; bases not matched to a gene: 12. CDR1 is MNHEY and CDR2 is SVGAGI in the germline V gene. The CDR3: CATCREGTGEQYF. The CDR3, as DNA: TGTGCCACGTGTAGGGAGGGAACGGGCGAGCAGTACTTC.

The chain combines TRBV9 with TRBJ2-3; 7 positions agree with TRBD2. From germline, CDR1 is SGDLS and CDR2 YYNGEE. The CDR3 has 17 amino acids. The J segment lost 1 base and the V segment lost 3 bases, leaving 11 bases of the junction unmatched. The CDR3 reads CASSARGGTTRTDTQYF. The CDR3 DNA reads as TGTGCCAGCAGCGCGAGGGGAGGGACTACCCGCACAGATACGCAGTATTTT.

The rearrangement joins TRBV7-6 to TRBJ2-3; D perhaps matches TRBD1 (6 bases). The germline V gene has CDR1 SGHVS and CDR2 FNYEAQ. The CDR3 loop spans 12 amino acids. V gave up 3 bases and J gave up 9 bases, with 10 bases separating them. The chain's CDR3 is CASSFQGQTQYF. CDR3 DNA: TGTGCCAGCAGCTTTCAGGGGCAGACGCAGTATTTT.

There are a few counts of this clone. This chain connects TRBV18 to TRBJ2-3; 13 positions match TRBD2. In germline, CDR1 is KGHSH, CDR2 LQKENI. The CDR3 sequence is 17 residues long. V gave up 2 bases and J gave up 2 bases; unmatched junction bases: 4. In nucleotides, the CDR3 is TGTGCCAGCTCACCAGGACTAGCGGGGGTCAACACAGATACGCAGTATTTT. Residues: CASSPGLAGVNTDTQYF.

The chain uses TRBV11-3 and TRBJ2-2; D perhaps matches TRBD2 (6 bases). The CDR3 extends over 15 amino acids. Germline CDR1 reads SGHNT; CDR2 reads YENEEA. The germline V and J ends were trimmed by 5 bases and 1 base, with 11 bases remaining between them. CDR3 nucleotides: TGTGCCAGCAGCAAGGGACTCCGGAACACCGGGGAGCTGTTTTTT. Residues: CASSKGLRNTGELFF.

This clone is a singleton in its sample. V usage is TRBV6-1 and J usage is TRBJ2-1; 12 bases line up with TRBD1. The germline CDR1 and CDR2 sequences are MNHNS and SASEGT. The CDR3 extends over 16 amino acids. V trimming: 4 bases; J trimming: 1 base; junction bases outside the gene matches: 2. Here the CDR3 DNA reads TGTGCCAGCAGTGTGGGACAGGGGGCTTCCTACAATGAGCAGTTCTTC. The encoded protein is CASSVGQGASYNEQFF.

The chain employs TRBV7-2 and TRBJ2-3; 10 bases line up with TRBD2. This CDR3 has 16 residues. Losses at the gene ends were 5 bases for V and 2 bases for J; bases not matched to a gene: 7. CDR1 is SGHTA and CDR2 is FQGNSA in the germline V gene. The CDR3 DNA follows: TGTGCCAGCAGCCCGCCCGGGACTAGCGCCACAGATACGCAGTATTTT. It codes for CASSPPGTSATDTQYF.

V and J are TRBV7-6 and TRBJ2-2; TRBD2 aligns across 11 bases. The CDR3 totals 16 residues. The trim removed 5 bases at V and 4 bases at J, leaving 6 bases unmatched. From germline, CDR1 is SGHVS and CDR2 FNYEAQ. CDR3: CASSPVAGGITGELFF. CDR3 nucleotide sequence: TGTGCCAGCAGCCCCGTAGCGGGGGGGATCACCGGGGAGCTGTTTTTT.

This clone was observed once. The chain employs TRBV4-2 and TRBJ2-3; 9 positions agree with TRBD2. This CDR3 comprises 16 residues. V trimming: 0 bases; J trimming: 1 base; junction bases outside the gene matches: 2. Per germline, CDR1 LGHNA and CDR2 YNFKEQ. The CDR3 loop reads CASSQERTSGTDTQYF. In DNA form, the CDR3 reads TGTGCCAGCAGCCAAGAGAGGACTAGCGGCACAGATACGCAGTATTTT.

The CDR3 protein is CASSPFSTSGYNEQFF. CDR3 DNA sequence: TGCGCCAGCAGCCCCTTTTCGACTAGCGGATACAATGAGCAGTTCTTC. V and J are TRBV5-1 and TRBJ2-1; 9 positions agree with TRBD2. Germline V gene data show CDR1 as SGHRS and CDR2 as YFSETQ. The CDR3 contains 16 residues. J was trimmed by 4 bases and V by 4 bases; bases with no gene match: 9.

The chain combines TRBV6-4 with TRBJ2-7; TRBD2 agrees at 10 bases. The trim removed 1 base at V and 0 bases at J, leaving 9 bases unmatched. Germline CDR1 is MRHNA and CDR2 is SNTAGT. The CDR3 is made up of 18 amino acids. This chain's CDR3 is CASSDLASGGATSYEQYF. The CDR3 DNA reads TGTGCCAGCAGTGACTTAGCTAGCGGGGGCGCGACCTCCTACGAGCAGTACTTC.

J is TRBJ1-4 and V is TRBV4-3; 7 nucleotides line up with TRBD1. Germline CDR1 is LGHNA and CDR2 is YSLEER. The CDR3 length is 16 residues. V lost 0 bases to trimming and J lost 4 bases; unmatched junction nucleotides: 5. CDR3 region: CASSQEKDRSNEKLFF. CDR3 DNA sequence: TGCGCCAGCAGCCAAGAAAAGGACAGGAGTAATGAAAAACTGTTTTTT.

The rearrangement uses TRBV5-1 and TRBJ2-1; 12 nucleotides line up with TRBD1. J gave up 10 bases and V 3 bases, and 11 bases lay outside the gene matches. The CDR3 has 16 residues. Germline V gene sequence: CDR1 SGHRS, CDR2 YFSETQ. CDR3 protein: CASSSEGQGAVDEQFF. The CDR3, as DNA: TGCGCCAGCAGCTCCGAGGGACAGGGGGCTGTTGACGAGCAGTTCTTC. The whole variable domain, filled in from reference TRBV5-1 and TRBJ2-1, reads KAGVTQTPRYLIKTRGQQVTLSCSPISGHRSVSWYQQTPGQGLQFLFEYFSETQRNKGNFPGRFSGRQFSNSRSEMNVSTLELGDSALYLCASSSEGQGAVDEQFFGPGTRLTVL.

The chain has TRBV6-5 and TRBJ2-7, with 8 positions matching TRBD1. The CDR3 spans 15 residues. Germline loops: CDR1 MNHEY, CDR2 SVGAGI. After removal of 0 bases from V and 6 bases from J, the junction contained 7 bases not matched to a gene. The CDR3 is CASSYSTGGSREQYF. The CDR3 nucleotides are TGTGCCAGCAGTTACTCTACAGGGGGTAGTCGCGAGCAGTACTTC.

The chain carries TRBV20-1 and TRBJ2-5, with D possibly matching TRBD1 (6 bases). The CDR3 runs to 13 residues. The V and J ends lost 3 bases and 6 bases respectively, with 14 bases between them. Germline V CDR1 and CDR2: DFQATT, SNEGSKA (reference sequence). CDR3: CSASSAGVKTQYF. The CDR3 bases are TGCAGTGCTAGTTCGGCAGGGGTCAAGACCCAGTACTTC.

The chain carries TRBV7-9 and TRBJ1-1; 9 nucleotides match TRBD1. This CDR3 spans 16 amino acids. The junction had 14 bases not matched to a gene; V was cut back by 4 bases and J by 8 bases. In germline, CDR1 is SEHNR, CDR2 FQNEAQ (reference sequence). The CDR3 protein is CASSSNTGGGKGEAFF. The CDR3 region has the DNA TGTGCCAGCAGCTCCAATACAGGGGGCGGGAAGGGAGAAGCTTTCTTT.

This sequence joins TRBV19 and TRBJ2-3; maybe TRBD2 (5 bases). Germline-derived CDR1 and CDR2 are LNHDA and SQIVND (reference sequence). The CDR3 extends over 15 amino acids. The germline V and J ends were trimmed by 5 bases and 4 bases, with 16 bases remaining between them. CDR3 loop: CASSSQLGRADTQYF. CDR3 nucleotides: TGTGCCAGTAGTTCCCAACTAGGTAGGGCAGATACGCAGTATTTT.

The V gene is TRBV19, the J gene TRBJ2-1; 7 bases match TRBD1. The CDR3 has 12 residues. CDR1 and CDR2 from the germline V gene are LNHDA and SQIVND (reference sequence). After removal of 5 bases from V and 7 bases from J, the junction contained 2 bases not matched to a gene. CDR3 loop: CASSPTGNEQFF. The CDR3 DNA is TGTGCCAGTAGTCCGACAGGGAATGAGCAGTTCTTC.

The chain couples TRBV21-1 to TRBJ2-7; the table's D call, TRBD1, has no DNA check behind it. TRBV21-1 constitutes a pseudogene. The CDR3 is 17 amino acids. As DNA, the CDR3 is TGTGCCAGCAGCAAAGCGGGGGCAGGGGTCCCCCCCTACGAGCAGTACTTC. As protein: CASSKAGAGVPPYEQYF.

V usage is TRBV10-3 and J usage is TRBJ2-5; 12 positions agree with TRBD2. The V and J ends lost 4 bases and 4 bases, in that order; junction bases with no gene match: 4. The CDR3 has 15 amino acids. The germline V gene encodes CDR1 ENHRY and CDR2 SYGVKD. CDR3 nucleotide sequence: TGTGCCATCAGTGTCGGACTAGCGGGGCCAGAGACCCAGTACTTC. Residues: CAISVGLAGPETQYF.

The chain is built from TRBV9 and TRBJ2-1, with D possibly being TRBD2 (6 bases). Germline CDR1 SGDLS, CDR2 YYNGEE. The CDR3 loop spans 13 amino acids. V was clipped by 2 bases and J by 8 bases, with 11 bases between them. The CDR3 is CASSVGTQDEQFF. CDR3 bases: TGTGCCAGCAGCGTCGGGACTCAGGATGAGCAGTTCTTC.

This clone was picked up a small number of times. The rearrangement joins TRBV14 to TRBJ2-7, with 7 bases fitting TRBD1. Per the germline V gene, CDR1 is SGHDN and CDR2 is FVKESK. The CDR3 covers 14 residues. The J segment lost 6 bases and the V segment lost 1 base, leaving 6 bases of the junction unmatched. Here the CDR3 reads CASSQGTGLGEQYF. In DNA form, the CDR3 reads TGTGCCAGCAGCCAAGGGACAGGTTTGGGCGAGCAGTACTTC.

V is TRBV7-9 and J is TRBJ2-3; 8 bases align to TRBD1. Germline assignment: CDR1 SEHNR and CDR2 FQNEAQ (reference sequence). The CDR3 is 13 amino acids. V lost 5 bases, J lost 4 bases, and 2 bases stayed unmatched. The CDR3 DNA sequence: TGTGCCAGCAGCCCCAGGGGGCCAGATACGCAGTATTTT. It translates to CASSPRGPDTQYF.